One and the same sample provided the 15 T cell receptor beta chains below, sequenced in a study of blood T cell repertoires in COVID-19. Using immunoSEQ multiplex PCR, the repertoire was profiled, and TCRdb retains in-frame clones only, with some absent. The table lists 310,000 or so clones, more than 85% of them singletons. The material sequenced was peripheral blood. The receptors were sampled from a woman younger than 45 with COVID-19, enrolled during active disease.

This chain joins TRBV7-9 and TRBJ2-1, with TRBD1 as a possible D gene (6 bases). From germline, CDR1 is SEHNR and CDR2 FQNEAQ (reference sequence). CDR3 size: 15 residues. Trimming took off 5 bases at V and 6 bases at J, with 17 bases between the two ends. As DNA, the CDR3 is TGTGCCAGCAGCCCCCCCGGGACAAGAGGCAATGAGCAGTTCTTC. Its translation is CASSPPGTRGNEQFF.

V is TRBV6-5 and J is TRBJ1-2, with 7 bases fitting TRBD1. The CDR3 contains 11 residues. The germline V gene encodes CDR1 MNHEY and CDR2 SVGAGI. V was clipped by 4 bases and J by 7 bases; unmatched bases: 0. The CDR3 spells CASSSGGGYTF. The CDR3 region has the DNA TGTGCCAGCAGTTCAGGGGGTGGCTACACCTTC.

This rearrangement joins TRBV5-1 to TRBJ2-3; D call uncertain. Germline CDR1 SGHRS, CDR2 YFSETQ. The V end lost 5 bases, the J end lost 0 bases, and 13 bases lay between the germline ends. This CDR3 has 15 amino acids. The CDR3 loop is CASRQASGSTDTQYF. The CDR3 DNA follows: TGCGCCAGCAGACAAGCCTCAGGAAGCACAGATACGCAGTATTTT.

The CDR3 region has the DNA TGTGCCAGCAGTCGACAGGGGGCGCGAGGCTACACCTTC. It is translated as CASSRQGARGYTF. The rearrangement links TRBV2 to TRBJ1-2; 10 bases match TRBD1. CDR3 length equals 13 residues. V lost 5 bases, J lost 8 bases, and 5 bases stayed unmatched. Germline CDR1 reads SNHLY; CDR2 reads FYNNEI.

The chain carries TRBV13 and TRBJ2-3, with a tentative D call TRBD2 (6 bases). This CDR3 is built from 16 residues. V was cut by 5 bases and J by 2 bases, with 17 bases left in between. CDR1 is PRHDT and CDR2 is FYEKMQ in the germline V gene (reference sequence). CDR3 region: CASSPRIAVLTDTQYF. DNA for the CDR3: TGTGCCAGCAGCCCCCGAATAGCGGTGCTCACAGATACGCAGTATTTT.

V gene TRBV3-1 (or the pseudogene TRBV3-2) combines with J gene TRBJ1-3, with D possibly matching TRBD1 (5 bases). CDR3 size: 15 residues. Germline V gene lookup returns CDR1 LGHDT and CDR2 YNNKEL (reference sequence). With 1 base removed from V and 1 base from J, the gap between germline ends came to 8 bases. The CDR3 DNA reads TGTGCCAGCAGCCAAGCGGCAGGGTCTGGAAACACCATATATTTT. The encoded protein is CASSQAAGSGNTIYF.

The V and J genes are TRBV5-1 and TRBJ2-1, with 9 bases fitting TRBD2. Germline loops: CDR1 SGHRS, CDR2 YFSETQ. The CDR3 is 16 residues long. Trimming took 1 base from V and 5 from J; bases not matched to a gene: 7. The CDR3 coding sequence is TGCGCCAGCAGCTTGACCGGGACTAGCAGCAACAATGAGCAGTTCTTC. It specifies CASSLTGTSSNNEQFF.

This chain uses TRBV30 with TRBJ1-1, with 10 positions matching TRBD1. The V segment lost 6 bases and the J segment 1 base; nucleotides outside the gene matches: 5. Per the germline V gene, CDR1 is GTSNPN and CDR2 is SVGIG (reference sequence). This CDR3 is 14 amino acids long. CDR3 nucleotides: TGTGCCTGCCTCCGGACAGGGGGGAACACTGAAGCTTTCTTT. It yields the protein CACLRTGGNTEAFF.

The chain joins TRBV11-3 to TRBJ2-4; TRBD2 matches at 9 bases. The CDR3 covers 15 residues. Germline V CDR1 and CDR2: SGHNT, YENEEA. V dropped 1 base and J dropped 6; count of bases not matched to a gene: 4. This CDR3 reads CASSLGLAGRNIQYF. The DNA for the CDR3 is TGTGCCAGCAGCTTAGGTCTAGCGGGGCGAAACATTCAGTACTTC.

The J gene is TRBJ1-5, the V gene TRBV2; the D is unclear. V was pared by 8 bases and J by 0 bases, with 5 bases between. The CDR3 sequence is 12 residues long. Germline V gives CDR1 SNHLY, CDR2 FYNNEI. The CDR3 here is CASQLSNQPQHF. DNA of the CDR3: TGTGCCAGCCAACTTAGCAATCAGCCCCAGCATTTT.

This clone appeared a single time. The chain employs TRBV6-5 and TRBJ1-1, with D unclear. The CDR3 sequence is 13 residues long. Deletions cut 10 bases from V and 0 bases from J, with 12 bases between. CDR1 is MNHEY, CDR2 SVGAGI, per germline. The chain's CDR3 is CATSDNLNTEAFF. The CDR3 nucleotides are TGTGCCACCAGCGACAACCTGAACACTGAAGCTTTCTTT.

This clone was found once. The chain couples TRBV6-5 to TRBJ2-5; D unclear. The V gene lost 7 bases and the J gene lost 6 bases, with 15 bases spanning the gap. Germline V lookup: CDR1 MNHEY, CDR2 SVGAGI. CDR3 length: 13 residues. The CDR3 DNA is TGTGCCAGCACCCCCCCGGGTGTTCAGACCCAGTACTTC. As protein: CASTPPGVQTQYF.

This rearrangement joins TRBV11-3 to TRBJ2-3; D gene uncertain. The length of the CDR3 is 14 residues. Germline V lookup: CDR1 SGHNT, CDR2 YENEEA. Trimming cost V 1 base and J 1 base, with 6 bases left between them. Written as DNA, the CDR3 is TGTGCCAGCAGCTTAGGCCCAGGCACAGATACGCAGTATTTT. Protein sequence: CASSLGPGTDTQYF.

J is TRBJ1-6 and V is TRBV30, with D unresolved. The V end lost 1 base, the J end lost 7 bases, and 5 bases lay between the germline ends. The CDR3 covers 12 residues. Germline values: CDR1 GTSNPN, CDR2 SVGIG (reference sequence). CDR3 nucleotides: TGTGCCTGGAGTGCGACAAATTCACCCCTCCACTTT. Protein: CAWSATNSPLHF. The full variable domain, completed using reference TRBV30 and TRBJ1-6, is SQTIHQWPATLVQPVGSPLSLECTVEGTSNPNLYWYRQAAGRGLQLLFYSVGIGQISSEVPQNLSASRPQDRQFILSSKKLLLSDSGFYLCAWSATNSPLHFGNGTRLTVT.

This CDR3 reads CASSLGDRLNTEAFF. Here the CDR3 DNA reads TGTGCCAGCAGCTTAGGGGACAGACTGAACACTGAAGCTTTCTTT. This rearrangement joins TRBV5-4 to TRBJ1-1; 7 bases line up with TRBD1. This CDR3 contains 15 residues. CDR1 is SGHNT, CDR2 YYREEE, per germline (reference sequence). V lost 2 bases, J lost 0 bases, and 4 bases stayed unmatched.